One and the same sample provided the 27 T cell receptor beta chains below, sequenced in a study of T cells in Graves' hyperthyroidism and ophthalmopathy. Amplification of TCR beta CDR3 regions was performed using RNA transcripts as template. Carried out on the TCR CDR3, a first-round RT-PCR used the HTBI primer set. In TCRdb, the multiplex PCR reads were re-called with MiXCR into one record per CDR3 protein. Of roughly 700,000 distinct CDR3 sequences in the sample, around 15% were seen once. What was sequenced was blood. The receptors stem from a woman younger than 30 with Graves' hyperthyroidism.

This clonotype came up many times. The chain joins TRBV7-9 to TRBJ2-1; the D gene is possibly TRBD2 (5 bases). Germline V lookup: CDR1 SEHNR, CDR2 FQNEAQ (reference sequence). V was trimmed by 1 base and J by 5 bases, leaving 9 bases between them. This CDR3 is 14 amino acids long. The CDR3 bases are TGTGCCAGCAGCTTAGTTCACGGGAACAATGAGCAGTTCTTC. As protein: CASSLVHGNNEQFF.

This clonotype was found a few times. This chain uses TRBV9 with TRBJ2-7; D is tentatively TRBD1 or TRBD2 (5 bases each). The germline gives CDR1 SGDLS, CDR2 YYNGEE. V was cut by 0 bases and J by 7 bases, with 14 bases left in between. This CDR3 spans 14 amino acids. CDR3 sequence: CASSVGGPGREQYF. The DNA of the CDR3 is TGTGCCAGCAGCGTAGGGGGACCGGGGCGGGAGCAGTACTTC.

This clonotype appeared a few times. This chain links TRBV6-4 with TRBJ2-5; 10 bases map to TRBD2. Per the germline V gene, CDR1 is MRHNA and CDR2 is SNTAGT. The CDR3 spans 16 residues. With 5 bases clipped from V and 4 bases from J, the junction kept 10 bases outside the gene matches. CDR3 nucleotides: TGTGCCAGCAGTCTATGGCTAGCGGGAGAGGGAGAGACCCAGTACTTC. It yields the protein CASSLWLAGEGETQYF.

This clonotype was counted at least ten times. This chain connects TRBV10-3 to TRBJ1-2; perhaps TRBD1 as D (5 bases). The V gene lost 3 bases and the J gene lost 3 bases, with 14 bases spanning the gap. Germline CDR1 and CDR2: ENHRY and SYGVKD. The CDR3 contains 15 residues. CDR3 bases: TGTGCCATCAGTGAAGATGGCAGGGCCCACTATGGCTACACCTTC. It codes for CAISEDGRAHYGYTF.

V and J are TRBV4-1 and TRBJ1-5; TRBD1 matches at 7 bases. Germline values: CDR1 MGHRA, CDR2 YSYEKL. J lost 2 bases, V lost 3 bases, and 4 bases had no gene match. This CDR3 has 15 amino acids. In nucleotides, the CDR3 is TGCGCCAGCAGCCAGCAAGACAGGGGCAATCAGCCCCAGCATTTT. Translated: CASSQQDRGNQPQHF.

This clonotype was recorded a few times. The rearrangement joins TRBV5-1 to TRBJ1-2, with D tentatively TRBD1 (5 bases). The CDR3 consists of 17 residues. The V and J ends lost 4 bases and 0 bases respectively, with 19 bases between them. Germline CDR1 is SGHRS and CDR2 is YFSETQ. The CDR3 coding sequence is TGCGCCAGCAGCACTGGGACGAGCCAAGGTACTAACTATGGCTACACCTTC. Amino acid sequence: CASSTGTSQGTNYGYTF.

This clonotype was recorded many times. The chain has TRBV20-1 and TRBJ1-2; possible D gene TRBD1, 6 bases. Germline CDR1 and CDR2: DFQATT and SNEGSKA (reference sequence). V gave up 3 bases and J gave up 1 base, with 12 bases separating them. The CDR3 totals 14 residues. The CDR3, as DNA: TGCAGTGCTAGTTTTCCGGACAGTAACTATGGCTACACCTTC. Its translation is CSASFPDSNYGYTF.

This clonotype was detected a few times. The chain uses TRBV20-1 and TRBJ2-5, with D perhaps being TRBD1 or TRBD2 (5 bases each). The length of the CDR3 is 13 residues. V was trimmed by 1 base and J by 0 bases, leaving 6 bases between them. Germline CDR1 and CDR2: DFQATT and SNEGSKA (reference sequence). CDR3 amino acids: CSARGGYQETQYF. The CDR3, as DNA: TGCAGTGCTAGAGGGGGGTACCAAGAGACCCAGTACTTC.

There are many counts of this clonotype. The CDR3 protein is CASNIRSGTQYF. The CDR3 nucleotides are TGTGCCAGCAACATCCGGAGTGGTACGCAGTATTTT. This chain links TRBV2 with TRBJ2-3; unclear D gene. The CDR3 is made up of 12 amino acids. Germline-derived CDR1 and CDR2 are SNHLY and FYNNEI. With 7 bases removed from V and 8 bases from J, the gap between germline ends came to 13 bases.

The rearrangement links TRBV7-9 to TRBJ2-1, with D possibly TRBD2 on 6 matching bases. This CDR3 spans 17 amino acids. V shed 5 bases and J shed 0 bases, with 17 bases lying between them. Germline assignment: CDR1 SEHNR and CDR2 FQNEAQ (reference sequence). CDR3 sequence: CASSPPGVGSSYNEQFF. The CDR3 DNA follows: TGTGCCAGCAGCCCGCCCGGGGTCGGGAGCTCCTACAATGAGCAGTTCTTC.

This clonotype was counted between two and nine times. The rearrangement joins TRBV2 to TRBJ2-7, with D possibly called TRBD1 or TRBD2 (5 bases each). The CDR3 is 13 amino acids. The germline CDR1 and CDR2 sequences are SNHLY and FYNNEI. Trimming shortened V by 8 bases and J by 7 bases, and 18 bases separated the two germline ends. DNA for the CDR3: TGTGCCAGCCTCCGGGACGGACCGGGTGAGCAGTACTTC. Residues: CASLRDGPGEQYF.

This clonotype came up a few times. The chain carries TRBV6-2 or TRBV6-3 and TRBJ2-1, with D possibly TRBD1 on 7 matching bases. The CDR3 is 16 residues long. CDR1 is MNHEY and CDR2 is SVGEGT in the germline V gene. Trimming shortened V by 6 bases and J by 4 bases, and 19 bases separated the two germline ends. The CDR3 reads CASSPGQAGGYNEQFF. In nucleotides, the CDR3 is TGTGCCAGCAGCCCAGGACAGGCTGGGGGGTACAATGAGCAGTTCTTC.

This clonotype was seen repeatedly, ten times or more. V gene TRBV6-2 or TRBV6-3 combines with J gene TRBJ1-5; possibly TRBD1 for D (5 bases). The germline V gene has CDR1 MNHEY and CDR2 SVGEGT. V was pared by 1 base and J by 7 bases, with 20 bases between. This CDR3 comprises 17 residues. DNA of the CDR3: TGTGCCAGCAGTTACTTCAACCAGGGAATTCGGGTGCAGCCCCAGCATTTT. It is translated as CASSYFNQGIRVQPQHF.

This clonotype was found many times. The genes are TRBV5-1 and TRBJ2-1; tentatively, D is TRBD1 (6 bases). The germline V and J ends were trimmed by 5 bases and 5 bases, with 8 bases remaining between them. This CDR3 has 12 amino acids. The germline V gene encodes CDR1 SGHRS and CDR2 YFSETQ. CDR3: CASRGGHNEQFF. CDR3 nucleotides: TGCGCCAGCAGAGGGGGTCACAATGAGCAGTTCTTC.

This sequence joins TRBV30 and TRBJ2-2; D ambiguous. This CDR3 contains 13 residues. Germline V gives CDR1 GTSNPN, CDR2 SVGIG (reference sequence). Trimming pared 1 base from V and 0 bases from J, leaving 3 bases between. CDR3 protein: CAWSDTNTGELFF. The CDR3 region has the DNA TGTGCCTGGAGTGACACGAACACCGGGGAGCTGTTTTTT. The full variable domain, rest sourced from reference TRBV30 and TRBJ2-2, is SQTIHQWPATLVQPVGSPLSLECTVEGTSNPNLYWYRQAAGRGLQLLFYSVGIGQISSEVPQNLSASRPQDRQFILSSKKLLLSDSGFYLCAWSDTNTGELFFGEGSRLTVL.

This clonotype has a handful of counts. The chain joins TRBV10-1 to TRBJ2-7; D may be TRBD2 (7 bases). Trimming took off 3 bases at V and 3 bases at J, with 24 bases between the two ends. The germline gives CDR1 WNHNN, CDR2 SYGVQD (reference sequence). The CDR3 extends over 18 amino acids. DNA for the CDR3: TGCGCCAGCAGTGACGTGGGGGGGCTCCCTTCCCGTTTCTACGAGCAGTACTTC. Its protein product is CASSDVGGLPSRFYEQYF.

This clonotype was found many times. The chain links TRBV7-9 to TRBJ2-3; no clear D. This CDR3 comprises 16 residues. The ends were cut back, 0 bases at V and 0 bases at J, with 10 bases in the middle. Germline V gives CDR1 SEHNR, CDR2 FQNEAQ (reference sequence). The DNA of the CDR3 is TGTGCCAGCAGCTTAGCACCTTTGACTAGCACAGATACGCAGTATTTT. Its protein is CASSLAPLTSTDTQYF.

This clonotype was observed at least ten times. The chain's CDR3 is CASSSEVGNAEAFF. The CDR3 nucleotides read TGTGCCAGCAGCTCCGAGGTCGGGAATGCTGAAGCTTTCTTT. The chain has TRBV7-9 and TRBJ1-1; D gene unclear. V was clipped by 4 bases and J by 6 bases, with 15 bases between them. The CDR3 totals 14 residues. Germline-derived CDR1 and CDR2 are SEHNR and FQNEAQ (reference sequence). The full variable domain, rest sourced from reference TRBV7-9 and TRBJ1-1, is DTGVSQNPRHKITKRGQNVTFRCDPISEHNRLYWYRQTLGQGPEFLTYFQNEAQLEKSRLLSDRFSAERPKGSFSTLEIQRTEQGDSAMYLCASSSEVGNAEAFFGQGTRLTVV.

The table lists this clonotype with a few counts. This chain joins TRBV6-1 and TRBJ2-1, with D hard to call. Trimming took 10 bases from V and 8 from J, leaving 15 bases between them. Looked up from germline, CDR1 is MNHNS and CDR2 is SASEGT. CDR3 size: 12 residues. CDR3: CAIGRSYDEQFF. In nucleotides, the CDR3 is TGTGCCATCGGACGGTCTTACGATGAGCAGTTCTTC.

This clonotype was found many times. The genes are TRBV6-1 and TRBJ2-1; D gene uncertain. Per germline, CDR1 MNHNS and CDR2 SASEGT. V dropped 3 bases and J dropped 2 bases, with 17 bases sitting between them. The CDR3 is 17 residues long. The CDR3 bases are TGTGCCAGCAGTGAGGGCACTACTGCGGAAGCCTACAATGAGCAGTTCTTC. Translated: CASSEGTTAEAYNEQFF.

This chain uses TRBV12-3 or TRBV12-4 with TRBJ2-2; TRBD2 might be the D (6 bases). V was shortened by 7 bases and J by 6 bases, with 15 bases between the two germline ends. This CDR3 comprises 14 residues. The CDR3 sequence is CASKRPPGAGELFF. As DNA, the CDR3 is TGTGCCAGCAAGAGACCCCCGGGAGCCGGGGAGCTGTTTTTT.

This clonotype was detected only a few times. The chain recombines TRBV7-9 with TRBJ1-3; 12 bases are a match to TRBD1. Germline V CDR1 and CDR2: SEHNR, FQNEAQ (reference sequence). J lost 1 base, V lost 5 bases, and 21 bases had no gene match. CDR3 length: 22 amino acids. CDR3 in DNA: TGTGCCAGCAGCCCCAACGAGGTCCGGGACAGGGGGCGCGGAGGGTCTGGAAACACCATATATTTT. It specifies CASSPNEVRDRGRGGSGNTIYF.

This clonotype has only a few counts. V and J are TRBV5-4 and TRBJ2-5, with TRBD1 matching over 9 bases. The CDR3 spans 15 residues. The V segment lost 3 bases and the J segment 3 bases; nucleotides outside the gene matches: 6. Germline CDR1 is SGHNT and CDR2 is YYREEE (reference sequence). In nucleotides, the CDR3 is TGTGCCAGCAGCTACGGGACAGGGAGAGAAGAGACCCAGTACTTC. This codes for CASSYGTGREETQYF. The whole variable domain, remainder taken from reference TRBV5-4 and TRBJ2-5, is ETGVTQSPTHLIKTRGQQVTLRCSSQSGHNTVSWYQQALGQGPQFIFQYYREEENGRGNFPPRFSGLQFPNYSSELNVNALELDDSALYLCASSYGTGREETQYFGPGTRLLVL.

Comments on this clonotype: This may be a read error: a much more frequent sequence differs by one nucleotide. The rearrangement uses TRBV12-3 or TRBV12-4 and TRBJ2-2, with TRBD1 matching over 10 bases. Losses at the gene ends were 6 bases for V and 1 base for J; bases not matched to a gene: 14. The CDR3 runs 19 residues. CDR3: CASRAGTGDRHLNTGELFF. The CDR3 nucleotides read TGTGCCAGCAGAGCCGGGACAGGGGATAGACATCTGAACACCGGGGAGCTGTTTTTT.

This clonotype occurred a few times. The chain has TRBV19 and TRBJ2-1; tentative D call: TRBD2 (6 bases). From germline, CDR1 is LNHDA and CDR2 SQIVND (reference sequence). Trimming took 5 bases from V and 4 from J, leaving 15 bases between them. This CDR3 comprises 15 residues. The chain's CDR3 is CASSGYSGLYNEQFF. The CDR3 nucleotides are TGTGCCAGTAGTGGGTATAGCGGTCTATACAATGAGCAGTTCTTC.

This clonotype appeared many times. A junction end diverges from the germline sequence, so it may reflect a read error. The chain combines TRBV28 with TRBJ2-1; D unclear. The CDR3 totals 13 residues. Germline V gene lookup returns CDR1 MDHEN and CDR2 SYDVKM. The CDR3 region has the DNA TGTGCCAGCAGGCCAACTCCCTACGATGAGCAGTTCTTC. It yields the protein CASRPTPYDEQFF.

This clonotype was counted ten times or more. The genes are TRBV27 and TRBJ2-7, with D possibly being TRBD1 (5 bases). The V gene lost 3 bases and the J gene lost 2 bases, with 8 bases spanning the gap. The length of the CDR3 is 13 residues. CDR1 MNHEY and CDR2 SMNVEV come from the germline V gene (reference sequence). CDR3 coding DNA: TGTGCCAGCAGTTTTGTAGGGGCCTACGAGCAGTACTTC. Its translation: CASSFVGAYEQYF.